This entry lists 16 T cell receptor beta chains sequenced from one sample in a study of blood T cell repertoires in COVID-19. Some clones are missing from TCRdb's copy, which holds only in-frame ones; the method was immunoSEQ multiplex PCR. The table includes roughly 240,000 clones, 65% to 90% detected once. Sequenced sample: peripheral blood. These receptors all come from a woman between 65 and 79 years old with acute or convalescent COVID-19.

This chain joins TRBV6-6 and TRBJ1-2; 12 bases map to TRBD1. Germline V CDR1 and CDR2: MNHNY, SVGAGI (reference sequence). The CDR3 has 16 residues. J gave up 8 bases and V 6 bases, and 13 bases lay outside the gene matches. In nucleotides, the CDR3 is TGTGCCAGCAGCCAACTTCAATGGGACAGGGGGCAGGGCTACACCTTC. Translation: CASSQLQWDRGQGYTF.

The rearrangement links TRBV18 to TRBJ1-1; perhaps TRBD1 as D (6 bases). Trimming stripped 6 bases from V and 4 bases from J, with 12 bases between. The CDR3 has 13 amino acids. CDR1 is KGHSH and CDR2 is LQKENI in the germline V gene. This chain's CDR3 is CASSPTGTTEAFF. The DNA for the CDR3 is TGTGCCAGCTCTCCCACAGGGACCACTGAAGCTTTCTTT.

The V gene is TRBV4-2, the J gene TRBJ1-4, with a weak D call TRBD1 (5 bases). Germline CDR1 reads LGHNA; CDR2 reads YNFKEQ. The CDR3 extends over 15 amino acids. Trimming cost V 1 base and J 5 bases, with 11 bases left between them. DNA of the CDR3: TGTGCCAGCAGCCAAGTAGGGGTTGGGAATGAAAAACTGTTTTTT. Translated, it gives CASSQVGVGNEKLFF.

CDR3 nucleotide sequence: TGCGCCAGCAGCCAAGATAGCCGGGACATTTACTACGAGCAGTACTTC. It is translated as CASSQDSRDIYYEQYF. The chain has TRBV4-3 and TRBJ2-7, with D tentatively TRBD1 (6 bases). Between the trimmed V and J ends, which lost 0 bases and 3 bases, there was a span of 15 bases. From germline, CDR1 is LGHNA and CDR2 YSLEER. CDR3 length: 16 residues.

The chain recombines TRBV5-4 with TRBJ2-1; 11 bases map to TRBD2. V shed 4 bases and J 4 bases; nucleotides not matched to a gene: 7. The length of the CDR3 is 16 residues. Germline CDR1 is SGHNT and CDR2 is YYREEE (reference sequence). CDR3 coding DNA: TGTGCCAGCAGCCCTCGGACTAGCGGGTTTTACAATGAGCAGTTCTTC. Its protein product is CASSPRTSGFYNEQFF.

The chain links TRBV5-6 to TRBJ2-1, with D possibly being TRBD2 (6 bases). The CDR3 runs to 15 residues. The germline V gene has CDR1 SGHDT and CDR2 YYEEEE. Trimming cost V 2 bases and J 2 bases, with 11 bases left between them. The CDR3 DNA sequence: TGTGCCAGCAGCTTTAGCGGCCTGACCTACAATGAGCAGTTCTTC. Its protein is CASSFSGLTYNEQFF.

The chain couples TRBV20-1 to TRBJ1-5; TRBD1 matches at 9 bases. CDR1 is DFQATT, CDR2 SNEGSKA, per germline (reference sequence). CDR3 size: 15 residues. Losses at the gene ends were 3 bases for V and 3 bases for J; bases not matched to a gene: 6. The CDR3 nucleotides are TGCAGTGCTAGTACAGGGGGCGTAGCCAATCAGCCCCAGCATTTT. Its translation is CSASTGGVANQPQHF.

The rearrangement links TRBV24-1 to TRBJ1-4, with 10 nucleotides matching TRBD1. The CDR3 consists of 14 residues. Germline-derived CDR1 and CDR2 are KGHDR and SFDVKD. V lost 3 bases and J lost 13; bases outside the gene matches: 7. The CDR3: CATSDPGTGERLFF. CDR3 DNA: TGTGCCACCAGTGATCCCGGGACAGGGGAACGACTGTTTTTT.

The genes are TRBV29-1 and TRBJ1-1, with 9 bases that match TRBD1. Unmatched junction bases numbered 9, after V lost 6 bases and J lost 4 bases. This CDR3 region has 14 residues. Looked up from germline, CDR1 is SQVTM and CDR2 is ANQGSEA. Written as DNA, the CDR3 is TGCAGCGTCCAAACAGGGGGCTGGGGCACTGAAGCTTTCTTT. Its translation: CSVQTGGWGTEAFF.

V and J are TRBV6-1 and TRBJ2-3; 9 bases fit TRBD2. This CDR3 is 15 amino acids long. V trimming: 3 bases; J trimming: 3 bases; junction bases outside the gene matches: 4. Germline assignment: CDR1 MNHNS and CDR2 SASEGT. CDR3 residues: CASSDLAGRTDTQYF. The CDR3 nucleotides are TGTGCCAGCAGTGACCTAGCGGGGAGGACAGATACGCAGTATTTT.

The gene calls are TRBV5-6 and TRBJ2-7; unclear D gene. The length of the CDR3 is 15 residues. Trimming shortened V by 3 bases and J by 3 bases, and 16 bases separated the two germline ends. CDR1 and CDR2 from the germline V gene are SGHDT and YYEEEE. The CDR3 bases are TGTGCCAGCAGCTCCATCTTGGGTGGGCTCTACGAGCAGTACTTC. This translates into CASSSILGGLYEQYF.

In DNA, the CDR3 is TGTGCCATCGGACCGGGGGAGCATAGCAATCAGCCCCAGCATTTT. Residues: CAIGPGEHSNQPQHF. The chain links TRBV10-3 to TRBJ1-5; D may be TRBD1 (5 bases). CDR1 is ENHRY, CDR2 SYGVKD, per germline. This CDR3 has 15 amino acids. Deletions cut 8 bases from V and 0 bases from J, with 14 bases between.

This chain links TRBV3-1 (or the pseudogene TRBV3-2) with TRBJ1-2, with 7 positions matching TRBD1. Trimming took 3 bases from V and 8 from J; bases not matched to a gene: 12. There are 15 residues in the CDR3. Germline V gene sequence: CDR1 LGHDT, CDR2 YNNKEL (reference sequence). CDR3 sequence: CASSHTRQGGEGYTF. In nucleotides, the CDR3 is TGTGCCAGCAGCCACACACGACAGGGCGGGGAAGGCTACACCTTC.

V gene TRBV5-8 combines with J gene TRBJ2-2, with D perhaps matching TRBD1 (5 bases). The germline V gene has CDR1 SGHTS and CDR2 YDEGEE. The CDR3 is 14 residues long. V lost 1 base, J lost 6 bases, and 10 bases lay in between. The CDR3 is CASSLLTGSGELFF. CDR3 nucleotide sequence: TGTGCCAGCAGCTTGCTCACAGGTTCCGGGGAGCTGTTTTTT.

The CDR3 bases are TGTGCCAGCAGCTCTCGGGGGGGGCGACTCACCGGGGAGCTGTTTTTT. Translating gives CASSSRGGRLTGELFF. This chain links TRBV11-2 with TRBJ2-2; 8 nucleotides line up with TRBD2. The length of the CDR3 is 16 residues. The junction had 8 bases not matched to a gene; V was cut back by 4 bases and J by 4 bases. In germline, CDR1 is SGHAT, CDR2 FQNNGV.

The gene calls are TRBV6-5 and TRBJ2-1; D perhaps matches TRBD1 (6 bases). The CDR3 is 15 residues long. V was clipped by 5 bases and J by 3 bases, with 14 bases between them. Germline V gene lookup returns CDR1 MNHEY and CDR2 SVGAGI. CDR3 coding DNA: TGTGCCAGCAGTCACCAGGGGCTATACTACAATGAGCAGTTCTTC. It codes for CASSHQGLYYNEQFF.